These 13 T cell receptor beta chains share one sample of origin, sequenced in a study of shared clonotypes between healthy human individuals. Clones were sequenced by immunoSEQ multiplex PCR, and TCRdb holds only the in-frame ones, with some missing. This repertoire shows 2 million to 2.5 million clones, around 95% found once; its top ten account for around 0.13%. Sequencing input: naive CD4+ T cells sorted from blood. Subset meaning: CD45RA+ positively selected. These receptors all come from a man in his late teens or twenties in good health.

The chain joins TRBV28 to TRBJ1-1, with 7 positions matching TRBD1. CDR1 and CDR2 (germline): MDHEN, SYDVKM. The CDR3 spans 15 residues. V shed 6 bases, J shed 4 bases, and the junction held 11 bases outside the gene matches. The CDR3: CASRIRDRQITEAFF. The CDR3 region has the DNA TGTGCCAGCAGGATACGGGACAGACAAATCACTGAAGCTTTCTTT.

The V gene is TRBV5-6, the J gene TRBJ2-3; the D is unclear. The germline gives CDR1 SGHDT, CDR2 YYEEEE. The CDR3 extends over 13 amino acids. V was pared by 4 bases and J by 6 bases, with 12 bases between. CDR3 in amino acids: CASSKDLTDTQYF. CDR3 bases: TGTGCCAGCAGCAAAGACTTGACGGATACGCAGTATTTT.

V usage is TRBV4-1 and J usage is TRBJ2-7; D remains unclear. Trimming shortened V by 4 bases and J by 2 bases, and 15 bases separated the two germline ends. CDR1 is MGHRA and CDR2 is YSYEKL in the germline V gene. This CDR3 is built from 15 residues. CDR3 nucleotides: TGCGCCAGCAGCCCCTCACTAACCACTGCCTACGAGCAGTACTTC. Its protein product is CASSPSLTTAYEQYF.

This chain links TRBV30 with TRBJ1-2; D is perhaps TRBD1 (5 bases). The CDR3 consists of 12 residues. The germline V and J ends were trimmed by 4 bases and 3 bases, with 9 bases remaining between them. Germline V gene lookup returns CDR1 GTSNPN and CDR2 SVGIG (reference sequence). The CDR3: CAWTGSHYGYTF. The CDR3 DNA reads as TGTGCCTGGACAGGGAGTCACTATGGCTACACCTTC.

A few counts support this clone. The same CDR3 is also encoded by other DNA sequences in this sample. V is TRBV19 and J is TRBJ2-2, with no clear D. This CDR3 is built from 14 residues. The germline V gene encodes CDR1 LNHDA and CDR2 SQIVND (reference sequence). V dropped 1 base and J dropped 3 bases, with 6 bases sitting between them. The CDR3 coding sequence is TGTGCCAGTAGTATAGGGTGGGACACCGGGGAGCTGTTTTTT. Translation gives CASSIGWDTGELFF.

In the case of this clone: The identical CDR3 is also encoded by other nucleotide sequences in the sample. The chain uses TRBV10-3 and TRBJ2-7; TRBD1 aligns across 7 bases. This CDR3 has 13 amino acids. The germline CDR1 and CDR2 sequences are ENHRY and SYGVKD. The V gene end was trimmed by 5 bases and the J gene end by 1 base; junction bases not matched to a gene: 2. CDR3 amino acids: CAISSGGSYEQYF. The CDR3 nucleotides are TGTGCCATCAGTTCAGGGGGTTCCTACGAGCAGTACTTC.

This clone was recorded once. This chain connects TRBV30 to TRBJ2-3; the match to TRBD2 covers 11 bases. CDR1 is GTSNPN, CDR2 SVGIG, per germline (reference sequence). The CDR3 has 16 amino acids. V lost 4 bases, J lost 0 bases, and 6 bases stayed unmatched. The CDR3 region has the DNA TGTGCCTGGAAAAGGGGACTAGCGGAGAGCACAGATACGCAGTATTTT. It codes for CAWKRGLAESTDTQYF.

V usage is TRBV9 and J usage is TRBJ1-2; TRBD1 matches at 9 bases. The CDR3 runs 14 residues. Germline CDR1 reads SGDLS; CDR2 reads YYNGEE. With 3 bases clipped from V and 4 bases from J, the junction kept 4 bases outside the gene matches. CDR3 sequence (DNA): TGTGCCAGCAGCGGATTGGACAGGGGCTATGGCTACACCTTC. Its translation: CASSGLDRGYGYTF.

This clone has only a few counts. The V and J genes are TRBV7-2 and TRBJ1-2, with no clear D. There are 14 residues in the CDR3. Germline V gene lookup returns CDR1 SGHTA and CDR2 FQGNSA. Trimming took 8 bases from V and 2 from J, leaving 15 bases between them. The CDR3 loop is CASLGQAYNYGYTF. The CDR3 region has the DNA TGTGCCAGCTTAGGGCAGGCTTACAACTATGGCTACACCTTC.

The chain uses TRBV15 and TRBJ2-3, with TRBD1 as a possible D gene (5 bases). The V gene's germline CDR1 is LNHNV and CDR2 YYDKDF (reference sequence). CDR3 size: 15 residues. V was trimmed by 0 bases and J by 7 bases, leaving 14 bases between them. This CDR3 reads CATSRDEQGHNTQYF. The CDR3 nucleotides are TGTGCCACCAGCAGAGATGAGCAGGGTCACAATACGCAGTATTTT.

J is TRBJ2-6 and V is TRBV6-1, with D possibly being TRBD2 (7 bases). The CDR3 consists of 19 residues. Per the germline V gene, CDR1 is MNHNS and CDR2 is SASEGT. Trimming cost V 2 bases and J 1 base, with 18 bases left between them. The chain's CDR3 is CASSEKGEGSKSGANVLTF. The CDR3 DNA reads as TGTGCCAGCAGTGAAAAGGGGGAGGGGAGTAAGTCTGGGGCCAACGTCCTGACTTTC.

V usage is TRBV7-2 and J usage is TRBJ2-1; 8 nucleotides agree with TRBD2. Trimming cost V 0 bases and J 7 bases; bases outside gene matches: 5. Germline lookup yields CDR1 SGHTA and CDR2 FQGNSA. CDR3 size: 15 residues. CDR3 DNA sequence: TGTGCCAGCAGCTTAGCGAGTAGCGGGATGAATGAGCAGTTCTTC. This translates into CASSLASSGMNEQFF.

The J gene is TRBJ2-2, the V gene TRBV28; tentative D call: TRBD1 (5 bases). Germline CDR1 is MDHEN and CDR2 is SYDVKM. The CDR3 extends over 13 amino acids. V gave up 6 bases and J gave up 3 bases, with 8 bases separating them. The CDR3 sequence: CASRGQYTGELFF. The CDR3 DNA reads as TGTGCCAGCAGGGGGCAGTACACCGGGGAGCTGTTTTTT.